Below, 12 T cell receptor beta chains from the same sample are listed, as sequenced in a study of cytomegalovirus exposure and HLA in healthy donors. PCR primers comprised 60 Vbeta and 13 Jbeta primers. Method: immunoSEQ multiplex PCR; TCRdb's copy keeps in-frame clones and lacks some. The table shows about 200,000 clones, with roughly 80% occurring only once. The sample was PBMCs. The receptors derive from a woman younger than 45 in good health and CMV-seronegative.

This clone has a handful of counts. The chain carries TRBV28 and TRBJ2-1, with D possibly being TRBD2 (5 bases). The CDR3 covers 13 residues. V was trimmed by 6 bases and J by 7 bases, leaving 13 bases between them. Per germline, CDR1 MDHEN and CDR2 SYDVKM. This CDR3 reads CASSPLVRNEQFF. The CDR3 DNA reads TGTGCCAGCAGCCCACTAGTTCGGAATGAGCAGTTCTTC.

V usage is TRBV28 and J usage is TRBJ2-3, with TRBD2 matching 9 bases. The CDR3 totals 16 residues. V was pared by 7 bases and J by 4 bases, with 12 bases of the junction left unmatched. The germline V gene has CDR1 MDHEN and CDR2 SYDVKM. This CDR3 is CASTSPSGTFPDTQYF. In DNA, the CDR3 is TGTGCCAGCACCTCCCCTAGCGGGACCTTTCCAGATACGCAGTATTTT.

This chain uses TRBV5-6 with TRBJ2-7, with D tentatively TRBD2 (6 bases). V was shortened by 3 bases and J by 2 bases, with 12 bases between the two germline ends. The CDR3 extends over 14 amino acids. Germline CDR1 reads SGHDT; CDR2 reads YYEEEE. CDR3 nucleotide sequence: TGTGCCAGCAGCTACACGGGGACTGCCTACGAGCAGTACTTC. As protein: CASSYTGTAYEQYF.

V and J are TRBV18 and TRBJ2-1; 9 bases fit TRBD2. V was pared by 6 bases and J by 9 bases, with 9 bases of the junction left unmatched. Germline values: CDR1 KGHSH, CDR2 LQKENI. The length of the CDR3 is 14 residues. The CDR3: CASSPGTSRGEQFF. As DNA, the CDR3 is TGTGCCAGCTCCCCCGGGACTAGCCGCGGTGAGCAGTTCTTC.

This clone was seen a single time. This chain joins TRBV10-3 and TRBJ2-3, with TRBD2 matching over 9 bases. After removal of 7 bases from V and 2 bases from J, the junction contained 16 bases not matched to a gene. Germline loops: CDR1 ENHRY, CDR2 SYGVKD. The CDR3 covers 18 residues. CDR3 DNA sequence: TGTGCCATCACCTTAAGCCCATCGACTAGCGGAAACACAGATACGCAGTATTTT. As protein: CAITLSPSTSGNTDTQYF.

The chain recombines TRBV18 with TRBJ2-5; D is possibly TRBD2 (6 bases). Germline V lookup: CDR1 KGHSH, CDR2 LQKENI. Trimming removed 3 bases from V and 0 bases from J, with 11 bases in between. The CDR3 runs 15 residues. CDR3 sequence (DNA): TGTGCCAGCTCACCCGACTTAGCGGACCAAGAGACCCAGTACTTC. It codes for CASSPDLADQETQYF.

V gene TRBV28 combines with J gene TRBJ1-4; unclear D gene. CDR1 MDHEN and CDR2 SYDVKM come from the germline V gene. Trimming removed 6 bases at V and 7 bases at J, with 9 bases between. There are 12 residues in the CDR3. This CDR3 is CASSPGSEKLFF. The CDR3, as DNA: TGTGCCAGCAGCCCTGGGAGTGAAAAACTGTTTTTT.

The chain uses TRBV5-5 and TRBJ1-1; D is ambiguous. Germline V lookup: CDR1 SGHKS, CDR2 YYEKEE (reference sequence). This CDR3 has 15 amino acids. Trimming pared 6 bases from V and 4 bases from J, leaving 19 bases between. Here the CDR3 reads CASNLDSPSFTEAFF. Written as DNA, the CDR3 is TGTGCCAGCAACCTGGACTCGCCGTCGTTCACTGAAGCTTTCTTT.

V and J are TRBV19 and TRBJ1-1; no clear D gene. This CDR3 is 12 amino acids long. Germline V gene sequence: CDR1 LNHDA, CDR2 SQIVND (reference sequence). V was cut by 5 bases and J by 7 bases, with 11 bases left in between. DNA for the CDR3: TGTGCCAGTAGTGCCGGACTGAGTGAAGCTTTCTTT. Amino acids: CASSAGLSEAFF.

V gene TRBV6-7 combines with J gene TRBJ1-5; 8 nucleotides agree with TRBD1. TRBV6-7 is identified as an open reading frame with a role that is uncertain. The CDR3 consists of 15 residues. The V segment lost 5 bases and the J segment 4 bases; nucleotides outside the gene matches: 7. The DNA of the CDR3 is TGTGCCAGCAGTAGGGACAGGTCTCTAAATCAGCCCCAGCATTTT. Its translation is CASSRDRSLNQPQHF.

The sample holds one count of this clone. The chain uses TRBV2 and TRBJ1-2; D gene uncertain. The germline V gene encodes CDR1 SNHLY and CDR2 FYNNEI. The CDR3 loop spans 16 amino acids. Deletions cut 7 bases from V and 0 bases from J, with 18 bases between. The CDR3, as DNA: TGTGCCAGCACAAGAAATGGAGCAAACCCTAACTATGGCTACACCTTC. This translates into CASTRNGANPNYGYTF.

The chain links TRBV5-1 to TRBJ2-1, with 10 positions matching TRBD1. V was clipped by 4 bases and J by 7 bases; unmatched bases: 11. This CDR3 region has 16 residues. Germline CDR1 reads SGHRS; CDR2 reads YFSETQ. The CDR3 region has the DNA TGCGCCAGCAGCACTCGTCCCGGGACAGGGGAGAATGAGCAGTTCTTC. Its protein is CASSTRPGTGENEQFF.